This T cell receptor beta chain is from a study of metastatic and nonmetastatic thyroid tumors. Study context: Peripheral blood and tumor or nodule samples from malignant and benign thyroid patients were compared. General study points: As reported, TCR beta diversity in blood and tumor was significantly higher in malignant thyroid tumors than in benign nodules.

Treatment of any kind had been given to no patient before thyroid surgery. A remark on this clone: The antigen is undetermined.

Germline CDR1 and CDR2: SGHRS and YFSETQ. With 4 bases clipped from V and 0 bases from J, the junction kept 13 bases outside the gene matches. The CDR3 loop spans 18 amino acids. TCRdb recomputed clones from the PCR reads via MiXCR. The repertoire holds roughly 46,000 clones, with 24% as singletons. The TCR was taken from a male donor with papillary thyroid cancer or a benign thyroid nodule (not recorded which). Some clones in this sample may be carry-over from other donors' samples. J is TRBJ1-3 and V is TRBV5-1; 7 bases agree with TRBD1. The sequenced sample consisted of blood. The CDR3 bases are TGCGCCAGCAGCGCACAGGACAGGCAGTGGTTCTCTGGAAACACCATATATTTT. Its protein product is CASSAQDRQWFSGNTIYF. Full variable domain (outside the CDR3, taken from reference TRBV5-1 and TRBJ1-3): KAGVTQTPRYLIKTRGQQVTLSCSPISGHRSVSWYQQTPGQGLQFLFEYFSETQRNKGNFPGRFSGRQFSNSRSEMNVSTLELGDSALYLCASSAQDRQWFSGNTIYFGEGSWLTVV.